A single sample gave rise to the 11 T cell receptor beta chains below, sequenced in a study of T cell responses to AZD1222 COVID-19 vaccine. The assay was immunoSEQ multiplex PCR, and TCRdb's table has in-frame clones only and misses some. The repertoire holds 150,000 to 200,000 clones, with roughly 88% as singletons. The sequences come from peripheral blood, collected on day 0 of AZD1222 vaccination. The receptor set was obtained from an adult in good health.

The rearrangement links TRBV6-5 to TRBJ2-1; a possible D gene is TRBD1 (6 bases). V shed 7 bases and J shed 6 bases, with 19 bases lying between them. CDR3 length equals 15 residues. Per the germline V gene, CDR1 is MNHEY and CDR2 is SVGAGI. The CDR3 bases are TGTGCCAGCAATAGGAACAGGGTGGAATCCAATGAGCAGTTCTTC. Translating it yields CASNRNRVESNEQFF.

DNA of the CDR3: TGTGCCAGCAGTTCCCTCCGGGACAGGATGGAGCCCCAGCATTTT. Residues: CASSSLRDRMEPQHF. The chain joins TRBV6-5 to TRBJ1-5; TRBD1 agrees at 8 bases. From germline, CDR1 is MNHEY and CDR2 SVGAGI. After removal of 4 bases from V and 8 bases from J, the junction contained 10 bases not matched to a gene. The CDR3 covers 15 residues.

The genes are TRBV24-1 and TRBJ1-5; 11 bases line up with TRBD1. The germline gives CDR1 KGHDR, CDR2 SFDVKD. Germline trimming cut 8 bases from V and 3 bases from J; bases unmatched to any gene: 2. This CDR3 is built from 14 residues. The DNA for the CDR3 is TGTGCCACCAAGGACAGGGGGCCCAATCAGCCCCAGCATTTT. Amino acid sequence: CATKDRGPNQPQHF.

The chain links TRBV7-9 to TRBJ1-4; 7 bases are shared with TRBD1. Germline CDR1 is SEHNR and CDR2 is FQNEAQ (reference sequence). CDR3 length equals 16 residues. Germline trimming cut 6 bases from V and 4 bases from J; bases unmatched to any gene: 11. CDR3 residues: CASRDMMGQYNEKLFF. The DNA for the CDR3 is TGTGCCAGCAGGGATATGATGGGACAGTATAATGAAAAACTGTTTTTT.

CDR3 residues: CASRQGVANYGYTF. The CDR3 coding sequence is TGTGCCAGCAGGCAGGGAGTAGCTAACTATGGCTACACCTTC. This sequence joins TRBV28 and TRBJ1-2; tentative D call: TRBD1 (5 bases). The CDR3 covers 14 residues. In germline, CDR1 is MDHEN, CDR2 SYDVKM. V dropped 6 bases and J dropped 0 bases, with 11 bases sitting between them.

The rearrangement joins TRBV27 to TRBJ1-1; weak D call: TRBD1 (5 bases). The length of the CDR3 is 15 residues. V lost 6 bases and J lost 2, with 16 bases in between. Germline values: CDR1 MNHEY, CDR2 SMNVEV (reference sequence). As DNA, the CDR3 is TGTGCCAGCAGACCACTGGACAAGGCTAACACTGAAGCTTTCTTT. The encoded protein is CASRPLDKANTEAFF.

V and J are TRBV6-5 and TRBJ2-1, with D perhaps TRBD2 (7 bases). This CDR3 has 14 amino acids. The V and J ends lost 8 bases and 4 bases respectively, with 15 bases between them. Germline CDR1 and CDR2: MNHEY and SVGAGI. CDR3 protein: CASQGRGHYNEQFF. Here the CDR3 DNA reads TGTGCCAGCCAGGGGAGGGGCCATTACAATGAGCAGTTCTTC.

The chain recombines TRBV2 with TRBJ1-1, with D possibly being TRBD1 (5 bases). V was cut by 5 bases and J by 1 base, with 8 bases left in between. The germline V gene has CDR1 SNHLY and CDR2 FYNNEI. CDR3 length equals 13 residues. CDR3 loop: CASSLQGNTEAFF. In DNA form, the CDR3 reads TGTGCCAGCAGTCTCCAGGGGAACACTGAAGCTTTCTTT.

CDR3 sequence reads: CASSPLGTGKAQETQYF. The DNA of the CDR3 is TGTGCCAGCTCACCACTAGGGACAGGGAAGGCACAAGAGACCCAGTACTTC. This chain joins TRBV18 and TRBJ2-5; 9 bases line up with TRBD1. Trimming at V came to 1 base and at J to 2 bases, leaving 8 bases not matched to a gene. CDR1 is KGHSH and CDR2 is LQKENI in the germline V gene. The CDR3 length is 17 residues.

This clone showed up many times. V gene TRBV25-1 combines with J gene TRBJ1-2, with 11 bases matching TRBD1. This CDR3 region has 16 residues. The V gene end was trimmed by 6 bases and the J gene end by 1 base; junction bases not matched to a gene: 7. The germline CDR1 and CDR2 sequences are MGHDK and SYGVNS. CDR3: CASSLPGTGGNYGYTF. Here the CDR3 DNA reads TGTGCCAGCAGCCTCCCCGGGACAGGGGGTAACTATGGCTACACCTTC.

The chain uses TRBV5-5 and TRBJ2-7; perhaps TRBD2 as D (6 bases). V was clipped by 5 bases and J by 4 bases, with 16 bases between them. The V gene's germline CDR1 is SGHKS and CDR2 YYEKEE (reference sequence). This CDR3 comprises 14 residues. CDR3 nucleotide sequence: TGTGCCAGCAGGGAGGGTGCCCGGAGATACGAGCAGTACTTC. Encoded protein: CASREGARRYEQYF.